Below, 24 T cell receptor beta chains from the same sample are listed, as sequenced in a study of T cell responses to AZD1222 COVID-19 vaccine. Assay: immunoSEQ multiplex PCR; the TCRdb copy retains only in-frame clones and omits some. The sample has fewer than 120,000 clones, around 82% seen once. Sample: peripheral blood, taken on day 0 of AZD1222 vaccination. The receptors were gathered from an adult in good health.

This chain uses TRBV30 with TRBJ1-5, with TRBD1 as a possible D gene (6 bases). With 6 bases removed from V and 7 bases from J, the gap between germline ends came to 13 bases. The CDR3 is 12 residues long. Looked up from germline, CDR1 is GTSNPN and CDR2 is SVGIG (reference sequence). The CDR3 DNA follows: TGTGCCTGTTCACAGGGAGGGCAGCCCCAGCATTTT. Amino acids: CACSQGGQPQHF.

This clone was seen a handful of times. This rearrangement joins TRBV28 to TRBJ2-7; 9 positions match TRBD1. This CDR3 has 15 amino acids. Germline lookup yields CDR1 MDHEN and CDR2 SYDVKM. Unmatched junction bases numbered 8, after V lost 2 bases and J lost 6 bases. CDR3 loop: CASSLPGTGSREQYF. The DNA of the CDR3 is TGTGCCAGCAGTTTACCCGGGACAGGGTCGCGCGAGCAGTACTTC.

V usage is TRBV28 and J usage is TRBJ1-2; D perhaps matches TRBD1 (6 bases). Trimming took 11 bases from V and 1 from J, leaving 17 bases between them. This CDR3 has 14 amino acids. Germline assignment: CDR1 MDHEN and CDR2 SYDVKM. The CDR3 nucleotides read TGTGCCTCACGCCCAGAGGGGGGTAACTATGGCTACACCTTC. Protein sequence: CASRPEGGNYGYTF.

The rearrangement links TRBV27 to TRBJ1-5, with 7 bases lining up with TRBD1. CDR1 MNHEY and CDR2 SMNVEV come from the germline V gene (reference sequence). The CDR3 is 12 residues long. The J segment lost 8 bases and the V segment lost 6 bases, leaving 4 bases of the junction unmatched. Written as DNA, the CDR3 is TGTGCCAGCAGGAACAGGGGTGAGCCCCAGCATTTT. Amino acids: CASRNRGEPQHF.

CDR3 loop: CASTIISRGSGIYEQYF. The CDR3 nucleotides are TGTGCCAGCACCATTATCTCTCGCGGTAGCGGGATCTACGAGCAGTACTTC. This chain joins TRBV7-4 and TRBJ2-7; 8 bases match TRBD2. Germline CDR1 is SGHVT and CDR2 is SQSDAQ. The CDR3 spans 17 residues. V lost 7 bases and J lost 3; bases outside the gene matches: 17.

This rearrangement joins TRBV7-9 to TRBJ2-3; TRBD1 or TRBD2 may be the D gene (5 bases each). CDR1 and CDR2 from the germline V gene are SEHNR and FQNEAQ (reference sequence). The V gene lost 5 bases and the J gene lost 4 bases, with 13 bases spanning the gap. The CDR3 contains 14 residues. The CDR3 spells CASSRDGLSDTQYF. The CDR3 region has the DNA TGTGCCAGCAGCAGGGACGGTTTATCAGATACGCAGTATTTT.

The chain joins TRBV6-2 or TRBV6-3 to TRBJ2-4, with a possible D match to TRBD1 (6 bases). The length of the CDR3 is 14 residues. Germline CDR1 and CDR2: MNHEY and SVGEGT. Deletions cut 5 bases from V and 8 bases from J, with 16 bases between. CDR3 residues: CASSPEGDGDIQYF. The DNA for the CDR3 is TGTGCCAGCAGTCCCGAGGGGGATGGGGACATTCAGTACTTC.

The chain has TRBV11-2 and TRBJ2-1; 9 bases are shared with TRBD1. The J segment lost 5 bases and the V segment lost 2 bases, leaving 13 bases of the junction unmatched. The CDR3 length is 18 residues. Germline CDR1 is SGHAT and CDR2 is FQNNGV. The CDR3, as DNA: TGTGCCAGCAGCTTAAATAGAGCCGGGACAGGGAGAGACAATGAGCAGTTCTTC. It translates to CASSLNRAGTGRDNEQFF.

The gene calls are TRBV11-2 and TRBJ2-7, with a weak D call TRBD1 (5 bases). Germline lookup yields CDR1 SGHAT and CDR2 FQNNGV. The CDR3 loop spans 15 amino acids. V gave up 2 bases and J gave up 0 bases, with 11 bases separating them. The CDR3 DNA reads TGTGCCAGCAGCTTAATCAGGGCCGGCTCCTACGAGCAGTACTTC. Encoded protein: CASSLIRAGSYEQYF.

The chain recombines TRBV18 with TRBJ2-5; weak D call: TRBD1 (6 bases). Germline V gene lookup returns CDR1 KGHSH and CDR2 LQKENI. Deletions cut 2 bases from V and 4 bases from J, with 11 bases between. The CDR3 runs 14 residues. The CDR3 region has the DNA TGTGCCAGCTCACCAGGACAGTCGGGAGAGACCCAGTACTTC. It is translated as CASSPGQSGETQYF.

CDR3 protein: CASSTFERDGQFF. CDR3 nucleotide sequence: TGTGCCAGCAGCACATTCGAGAGGGATGGGCAGTTCTTC. The rearrangement uses TRBV6-5 and TRBJ2-1; D may be TRBD2 (5 bases). With 6 bases removed from V and 12 bases from J, the gap between germline ends came to 18 bases. CDR3 length: 13 amino acids. Germline V lookup: CDR1 MNHEY, CDR2 SVGAGI.

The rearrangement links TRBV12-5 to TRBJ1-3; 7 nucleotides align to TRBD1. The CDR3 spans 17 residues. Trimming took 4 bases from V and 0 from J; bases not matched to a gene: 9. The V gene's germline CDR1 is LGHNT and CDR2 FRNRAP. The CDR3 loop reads CASGSTWDSSSGNTIYF. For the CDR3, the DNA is TGTGCTAGTGGTTCCACCTGGGACAGCAGCTCTGGAAACACCATATATTTT. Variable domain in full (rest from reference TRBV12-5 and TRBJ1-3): DARVTQTPRHKVTEMGQEVTMRCQPILGHNTVFWYRQTMMQGLELLAYFRNRAPLDDSGMPKDRFSAEMPDATLATLKIQPSEPRDSAVYFCASGSTWDSSSGNTIYFGEGSWLTVV.

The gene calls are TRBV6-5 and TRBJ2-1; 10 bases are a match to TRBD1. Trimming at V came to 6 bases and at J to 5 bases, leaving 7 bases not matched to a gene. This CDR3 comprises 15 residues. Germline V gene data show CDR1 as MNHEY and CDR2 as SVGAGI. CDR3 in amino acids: CASRAGTGVDNEQFF. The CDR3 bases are TGTGCCAGCAGGGCCGGGACAGGGGTGGACAATGAGCAGTTCTTC.

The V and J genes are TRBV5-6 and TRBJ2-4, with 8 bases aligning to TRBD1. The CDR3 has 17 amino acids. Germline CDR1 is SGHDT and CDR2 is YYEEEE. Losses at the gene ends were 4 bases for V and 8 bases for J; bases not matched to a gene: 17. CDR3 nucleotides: TGTGCCAGCAGCCCGGCCGGGCAGGGGGCCTACGGCCACATTCAGTACTTC. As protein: CASSPAGQGAYGHIQYF.

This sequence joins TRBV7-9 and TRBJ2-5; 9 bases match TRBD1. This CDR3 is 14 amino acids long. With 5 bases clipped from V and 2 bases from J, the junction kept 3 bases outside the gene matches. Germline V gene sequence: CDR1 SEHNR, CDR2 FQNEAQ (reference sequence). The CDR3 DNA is TGTGCCAGCAGCGCGGGGACAGGGCAAGAGACCCAGTACTTC. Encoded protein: CASSAGTGQETQYF.

The CDR3 loop reads CASSWGVEQYF. The CDR3 DNA is TGTGCCAGTAGTTGGGGGGTCGAGCAGTACTTC. The chain uses TRBV19 and TRBJ2-7, with a weak D call TRBD2 (6 bases). Trimming removed 5 bases at V and 6 bases at J, with 8 bases between. The CDR3 is 11 residues long. The V gene's germline CDR1 is LNHDA and CDR2 SQIVND (reference sequence).

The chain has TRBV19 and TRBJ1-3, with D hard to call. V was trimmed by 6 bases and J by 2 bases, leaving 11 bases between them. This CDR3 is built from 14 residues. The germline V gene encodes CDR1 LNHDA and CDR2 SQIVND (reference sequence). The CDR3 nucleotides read TGTGCCAGTAGGATGGTTCCCGCTGGAAACACCATATATTTT. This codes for CASRMVPAGNTIYF.

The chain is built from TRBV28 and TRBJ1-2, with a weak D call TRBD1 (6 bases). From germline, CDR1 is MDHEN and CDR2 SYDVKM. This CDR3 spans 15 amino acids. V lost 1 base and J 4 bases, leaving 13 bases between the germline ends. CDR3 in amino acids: CASSLSGHSFYGYTF. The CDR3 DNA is TGTGCCAGCAGTTTATCGGGACATAGCTTCTATGGCTACACCTTC.

The CDR3 protein is CASSLAGPYSGNTIYF. The CDR3 DNA sequence: TGCGCCAGCAGCTTGGCGGGACCGTACTCTGGAAACACCATATATTTT. The chain links TRBV5-1 to TRBJ1-3; weak D call: TRBD1 (5 bases). Per the germline V gene, CDR1 is SGHRS and CDR2 is YFSETQ. V dropped 0 bases and J dropped 0 bases, with 10 bases sitting between them. CDR3 length: 16 amino acids.

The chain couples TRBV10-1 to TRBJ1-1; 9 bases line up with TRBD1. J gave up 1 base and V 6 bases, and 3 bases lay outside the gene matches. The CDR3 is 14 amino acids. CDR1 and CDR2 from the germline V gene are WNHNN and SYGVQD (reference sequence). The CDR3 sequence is CASRDRGENTEAFF. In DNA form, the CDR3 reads TGCGCCAGCAGGGACAGGGGCGAGAACACTGAAGCTTTCTTT.

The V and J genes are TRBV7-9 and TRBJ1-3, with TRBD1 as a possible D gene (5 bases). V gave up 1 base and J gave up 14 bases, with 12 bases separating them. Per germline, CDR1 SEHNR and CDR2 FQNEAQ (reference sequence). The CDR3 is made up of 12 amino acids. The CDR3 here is CASSLETGALYF. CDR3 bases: TGTGCCAGCAGCTTAGAGACCGGGGCCCTATATTTT.

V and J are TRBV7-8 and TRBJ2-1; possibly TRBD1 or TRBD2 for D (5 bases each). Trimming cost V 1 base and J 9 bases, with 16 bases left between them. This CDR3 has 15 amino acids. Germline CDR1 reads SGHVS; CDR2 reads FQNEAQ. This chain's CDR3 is CASSLERGRVGEQFF. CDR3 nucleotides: TGTGCCAGCAGCTTAGAGAGGGGCCGGGTGGGTGAGCAGTTCTTC.

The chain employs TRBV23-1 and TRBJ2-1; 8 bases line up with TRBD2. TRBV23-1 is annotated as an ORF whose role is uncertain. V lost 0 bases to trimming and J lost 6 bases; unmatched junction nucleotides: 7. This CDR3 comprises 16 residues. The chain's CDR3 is CASSQSSASGPNEQFF. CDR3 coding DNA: TGCGCCAGCAGTCAATCGTCGGCTAGCGGGCCCAATGAGCAGTTCTTC.

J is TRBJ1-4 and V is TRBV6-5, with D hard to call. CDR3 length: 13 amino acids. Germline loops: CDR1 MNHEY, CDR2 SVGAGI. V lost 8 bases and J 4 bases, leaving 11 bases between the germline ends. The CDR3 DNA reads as TGTGCCAGCGCGGGCGGACTTAATGAAAAACTGTTTTTT. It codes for CASAGGLNEKLFF.